Below are 30 T cell receptor beta chains sequenced from a single sample in a study of T cells in Graves' hyperthyroidism and ophthalmopathy. Amplification of TCR beta CDR3 regions was performed using RNA transcripts as template. The TCR CDR3 first-round RT-PCR relied on the HTBI primer set. TCRdb reanalysed the multiplex PCR reads using MiXCR and keeps one entry per CDR3 protein. The profile covers a few hundred thousand distinct CDR3 sequences, with around 15% appearing a single time and less than 30% taken by the ten largest. Sequenced material: blood. Every receptor here comes from a woman aged 25 to 39 with Graves' ophthalmopathy.

Remarks on this clonotype: A read error may explain this, as a much larger clone is one base away. This chain joins TRBV20-1 and TRBJ2-1, with a weak D call TRBD2 (6 bases). Near its end, the DNA agrees better with TRBJ2-7, so the J call may be wrong. Germline V gene lookup returns CDR1 DFQATT and CDR2 SNEGSKA (reference sequence). The CDR3 extends over 16 amino acids. The CDR3 nucleotides are TGCAGTGCTAGACGAACGGGGTGGGAGGAATACAATGAGCAGTACTTC. Protein sequence: CSARRTGWEEYNEQYF.

This clonotype was seen a handful of times. The chain joins TRBV16 to TRBJ2-7; D unresolved. The germline gives CDR1 KGHSY, CDR2 FQNENV. The CDR3 totals 13 residues. Trimming took 2 bases from V and 4 from J, leaving 9 bases between them. The CDR3 DNA sequence: TGTGCCAGCAGCCAAATCGACTTATACGAGCAGTACTTC. Translation: CASSQIDLYEQYF.

The V call is TRBV4-3, the J call TRBJ1-5; weak D call: TRBD1 (5 bases). V was pared by 0 bases and J by 5 bases, with 20 bases between. CDR1 LGHNA and CDR2 YSLEER come from the germline V gene. The CDR3 runs 18 residues. CDR3 loop: CASSQERVPNRRDQPQHF. As DNA, the CDR3 is TGCGCCAGCAGCCAAGAAAGGGTACCTAACAGGCGGGATCAGCCCCAGCATTTT.

Ten or more counts support this clonotype. This sequence joins TRBV2 and TRBJ1-1; D unclear. The CDR3 is 13 residues long. Trimming pared 6 bases from V and 3 bases from J, leaving 11 bases between. The germline gives CDR1 SNHLY, CDR2 FYNNEI. CDR3 residues: CASREEGDTEAFF. In DNA, the CDR3 is TGTGCCAGCAGGGAGGAGGGCGACACTGAAGCTTTCTTT.

This clonotype was counted many times. The gene calls are TRBV27 and TRBJ2-2; D gene ambiguous. The germline gives CDR1 MNHEY, CDR2 SMNVEV (reference sequence). The CDR3 is made up of 13 amino acids. Trimming pared 2 bases from V and 6 bases from J, leaving 7 bases between. CDR3: CASSLTAAGELFF. The CDR3 DNA follows: TGTGCCAGCAGTTTAACGGCGGCCGGGGAGCTGTTTTTT.

This chain uses TRBV4-3 with TRBJ1-2; the D gene is possibly TRBD1 (6 bases). Germline-derived CDR1 and CDR2 are LGHNA and YSLEER. The CDR3 spans 13 residues. The germline V and J ends were trimmed by 5 bases and 6 bases, with 13 bases remaining between them. Here the CDR3 reads CASSTSGANGYTF. CDR3 sequence (DNA): TGCGCCAGCAGCACCTCAGGGGCCAATGGCTACACCTTC.

The gene calls are TRBV7-9 and TRBJ2-7; D possibly corresponds to TRBD2 (5 bases). The CDR3 contains 16 residues. Per the germline V gene, CDR1 is SEHNR and CDR2 is FQNEAQ (reference sequence). Trimming pared 4 bases from V and 4 bases from J, leaving 20 bases between. The CDR3 loop reads CASSSSSGGSLYEQYF. Here the CDR3 DNA reads TGTGCCAGCAGCTCAAGCAGCGGCGGAAGCTTGTACGAGCAGTACTTC.

Notes on this clonotype: With a much larger clone just one base away, this may be a read error. This chain joins TRBV7-3 and TRBJ2-3, with TRBD2 identical over 10 bases. Per germline, CDR1 SGHTA and CDR2 FQGTGA. CDR3 length equals 14 residues. J gave up 4 bases and V 5 bases, and 3 bases lay outside the gene matches. In nucleotides, the CDR3 is TGTGCCAGCAGCCAAAGCGGGAGGGCAGATACGCAGTATTTT. It specifies CASSQSGRADTQYF.

This chain connects TRBV7-2 to TRBJ2-2; 10 bases align to TRBD2. The CDR3 covers 16 residues. The V and J ends lost 3 bases and 4 bases, in that order; junction bases with no gene match: 5. CDR1 SGHTA and CDR2 FQGNSA come from the germline V gene. This CDR3 is CASSFSGRAPTGELFF. CDR3 coding DNA: TGTGCCAGCAGCTTCAGCGGGAGGGCCCCCACCGGGGAGCTGTTTTTT.

This clonotype was counted a few times. This sequence joins TRBV18 and TRBJ2-2, with a tentative D call TRBD2 (5 bases). The germline V gene has CDR1 KGHSH and CDR2 LQKENI. Trimming took off 4 bases at V and 5 bases at J, with 14 bases between the two ends. The CDR3 is 15 amino acids. CDR3 DNA: TGTGCCAGCTCACACGTAACACCGGGGACCGGGGAGCTGTTTTTT. Its protein product is CASSHVTPGTGELFF. Full variable domain (missing parts from reference TRBV18 and TRBJ2-2): NAGVMQNPRHLVRRRGQEARLRCSPMKGHSHVYWYRQLPEEGLKFMVYLQKENIIDESGMPKERFSAEFPKEGPSILRIQQVVRGDSAAYFCASSHVTPGTGELFFGEGSRLTVL.

This clonotype turned up a few times. The rearrangement uses TRBV27 and TRBJ2-5; no reliable D call. Germline CDR1 reads MNHEY; CDR2 reads SMNVEV (reference sequence). Trimming took off 6 bases at V and 5 bases at J, with 13 bases between the two ends. The CDR3 has 13 amino acids. The CDR3 protein is CASRGGYVETQYF. The CDR3 coding sequence is TGTGCCAGCAGGGGCGGCTATGTGGAGACCCAGTACTTC.

The chain links TRBV4-3 to TRBJ2-2, with D unresolved. The length of the CDR3 is 14 residues. In germline, CDR1 is LGHNA, CDR2 YSLEER. Trimming cost V 0 bases and J 7 bases, with 9 bases left between them. CDR3 nucleotide sequence: TGCGCCAGCAGCCAAGATGGTCCTTTCGGGGAGCTGTTTTTT. This encodes CASSQDGPFGELFF.

This clonotype was seen only a few times. The V call is TRBV4-1, the J call TRBJ1-2; no reliable D call. CDR3 length: 16 residues. Trimming shortened V by 4 bases and J by 0 bases, and 15 bases separated the two germline ends. Germline V gives CDR1 MGHRA, CDR2 YSYEKL. In DNA form, the CDR3 reads TGCGCCAGCAGCCTTGGTGCGCGGCCCACTAACTATGGCTACACCTTC. It specifies CASSLGARPTNYGYTF.

This clonotype was observed a handful of times. The V and J genes are TRBV2 and TRBJ1-5; D ambiguous. Germline CDR1 SNHLY, CDR2 FYNNEI. This CDR3 comprises 14 residues. The V end lost 1 base, the J end lost 4 bases, and 8 bases lay between the germline ends. For the CDR3, the DNA is TGTGCCAGCAGTGAAGGGCTGAGGAATCAGCCCCAGCATTTT. Translation gives CASSEGLRNQPQHF.

Ten or more counts support this clonotype. This chain uses TRBV20-1 with TRBJ2-1; 16 bases agree with TRBD2. This CDR3 has 18 amino acids. Trimming took 3 bases from V and 6 from J; bases not matched to a gene: 11. Germline V gene lookup returns CDR1 DFQATT and CDR2 SNEGSKA (reference sequence). Here the CDR3 DNA reads TGCAGTGCTAGTCCACCACCGGGACTAGCGGGAGGGGTCAATGAGCAGTTCTTC. Its protein product is CSASPPPGLAGGVNEQFF.

The sample holds many counts of this clonotype. The gene calls are TRBV30 and TRBJ2-3, with 8 bases fitting TRBD2. J gave up 3 bases and V 2 bases, and 13 bases lay outside the gene matches. The CDR3 is made up of 17 amino acids. The germline V gene encodes CDR1 GTSNPN and CDR2 SVGIG (reference sequence). In DNA form, the CDR3 reads TGTGCCTGGAGTCACCCTCCCGGGAGGGCCCGGACAGATACGCAGTATTTT. Its translation: CAWSHPPGRARTDTQYF.

Note on this clonotype: One junction end disagrees with the germline gene, perhaps due to a read error. V and J are TRBV7-2 and TRBJ2-2; D perhaps matches TRBD2 (5 bases). This CDR3 has 14 residues. Looked up from germline, CDR1 is SGHTA and CDR2 is FQGNSA. This chain's CDR3 is CASRRRANTGEPFF. For the CDR3, the DNA is TGTGCCAGCAGAAGGCGAGCGAACACCGGGGAGCCGTTTTTT.

This clonotype was seen repeatedly, ten times or more. V and J are TRBV24-1 and TRBJ1-2; D unclear. The V gene's germline CDR1 is KGHDR and CDR2 SFDVKD. V dropped 4 bases and J dropped 2 bases, with 4 bases sitting between them. The CDR3 spans 12 residues. The CDR3 region is CATSETNYGYTF. CDR3 DNA sequence: TGTGCCACCAGTGAAACCAACTATGGCTACACCTTC.

The chain carries TRBV20-1 and TRBJ2-7; 7 bases agree with TRBD1. Germline assignment: CDR1 DFQATT and CDR2 SNEGSKA (reference sequence). This CDR3 has 11 residues. After removal of 7 bases from V and 3 bases from J, the junction contained 3 bases not matched to a gene. The CDR3 protein is CSGGDSYEQYF. CDR3 bases: TGCAGTGGTGGGGACAGCTACGAGCAGTACTTC.

V gene TRBV28 combines with J gene TRBJ2-7, with 11 bases fitting TRBD2. J lost 2 bases, V lost 4 bases, and 4 bases had no gene match. From germline, CDR1 is MDHEN and CDR2 SYDVKM. The CDR3 length is 15 residues. In DNA form, the CDR3 reads TGTGCCAGCAGTTCCTTTAGCGGGAGGGCCTACGAGCAGTACTTC. It is translated as CASSSFSGRAYEQYF. Drawing the rest from reference TRBV28 and TRBJ2-7, the complete variable domain is DVKVTQSSRYLVKRTGEKVFLECVQDMDHENMFWYRQDPGLGLRLIYFSYDVKMKEKGDIPEGYSVSREKKERFSLILESASTNQTSMYLCASSSFSGRAYEQYFGPGTRLTVT.

The chain has TRBV4-1 and TRBJ1-4; a possible D gene is TRBD1 (6 bases). Trimming cost V 2 bases and J 4 bases, with 11 bases left between them. This CDR3 region has 15 residues. Germline V gene data show CDR1 as MGHRA and CDR2 as YSYEKL. CDR3 nucleotide sequence: TGCGCCAGCAGCCAAACAGGGTGGAATAATGAAAAACTGTTTTTT. Its protein is CASSQTGWNNEKLFF.

This clonotype showed up many times. The rearrangement joins TRBV20-1 to TRBJ2-7, with 10 bases matching TRBD2. Germline CDR1 DFQATT, CDR2 SNEGSKA (reference sequence). This CDR3 spans 16 amino acids. V trimming: 4 bases; J trimming: 3 bases; junction bases outside the gene matches: 12. The CDR3 DNA reads TGCAGTGCTAAAATATTGACTAGCGGGTGGATCTACGAGCAGTACTTC. Translation gives CSAKILTSGWIYEQYF.

The sample holds many counts of this clonotype. V gene TRBV6-1 combines with J gene TRBJ1-4; D is undetermined. The germline V gene has CDR1 MNHNS and CDR2 SASEGT. This CDR3 is built from 15 residues. Trimming removed 7 bases at V and 6 bases at J, with 18 bases between. The CDR3 protein is CASTLRPKSHEKLFF. CDR3 coding DNA: TGTGCCAGCACCCTTAGACCGAAGAGTCATGAAAAACTGTTTTTT.

In its sample, this clonotype was seen many times. This chain connects TRBV7-9 to TRBJ2-3; TRBD2 matches 13 bases. Germline trimming cut 5 bases from V and 4 bases from J; bases unmatched to any gene: 6. Germline CDR1 is SEHNR and CDR2 is FQNEAQ (reference sequence). The CDR3 extends over 16 amino acids. CDR3 region: CASSLGLAGAPDTQYF. CDR3 DNA: TGTGCCAGCAGCCTCGGACTAGCGGGAGCCCCAGATACGCAGTATTTT.

This clonotype occurred a few times. The V call is TRBV11-2, the J call TRBJ2-3, with a weak D call TRBD1 (6 bases). The length of the CDR3 is 17 residues. Germline CDR1 SGHAT, CDR2 FQNNGV. The V end was cut by 0 bases, the J end by 2 bases, with 15 bases between. As DNA, the CDR3 is TGTGCCAGCAGCTTAGAAAAGGACAGACCAGCCACAGATACGCAGTATTTT. Its translation: CASSLEKDRPATDTQYF.

The J gene is TRBJ2-1, the V gene TRBV11-3, with 15 bases that match TRBD2. The germline V gene encodes CDR1 SGHNT and CDR2 YENEEA. Losses at the gene ends were 4 bases for V and 7 bases for J; bases not matched to a gene: 8. This CDR3 contains 17 residues. CDR3: CASSSRTSGRGLNEQFF. The CDR3 region has the DNA TGTGCCAGCAGCTCCCGGACTAGCGGGAGGGGCTTGAATGAGCAGTTCTTC.

This clonotype was seen repeatedly, ten times or more. The chain has TRBV30 and TRBJ1-1; D uncertain. V shed 4 bases and J shed 8 bases, with 17 bases lying between them. This CDR3 is 13 amino acids long. Germline lookup yields CDR1 GTSNPN and CDR2 SVGIG (reference sequence). CDR3 region: CAWNLLGWREAFF. The CDR3 DNA reads as TGTGCCTGGAACCTACTGGGGTGGAGGGAAGCTTTCTTT.

This clonotype was recorded a few times. V gene TRBV14 combines with J gene TRBJ1-5, with 7 nucleotides matching TRBD1. Trimming took 4 bases from V and 5 from J; bases not matched to a gene: 11. The germline gives CDR1 SGHDN, CDR2 FVKESK. This CDR3 has 16 amino acids. The CDR3 here is CASSPGDRGPDQPQHF. DNA for the CDR3: TGTGCCAGCAGCCCGGGGGACAGAGGTCCGGATCAGCCCCAGCATTTT.

This clonotype was detected ten times or more. The chain joins TRBV6-2 or TRBV6-3 to TRBJ2-7; 8 positions match TRBD2. The V segment lost 7 bases and the J segment 2 bases; nucleotides outside the gene matches: 7. Germline CDR1 is MNHEY and CDR2 is SVGEGT. CDR3 length equals 14 residues. In DNA, the CDR3 is TGTGCCAGCACCGTACGAGCGGGAGCCTACGAGCAGTACTTC. Its protein is CASTVRAGAYEQYF.

This clonotype was detected a few times. This chain connects TRBV12-5 to TRBJ2-1, with D unresolved. Per the germline V gene, CDR1 is LGHNT and CDR2 is FRNRAP. The V gene lost 6 bases and the J gene lost 10 bases, with 13 bases spanning the gap. The CDR3 consists of 12 residues. This CDR3 is CASGPTVGEQFF. CDR3 sequence (DNA): TGTGCTAGTGGCCCGACGGTAGGAGAGCAGTTCTTC.